This T cell receptor beta chain is from a study of blood T cell repertoires in COVID-19. The CDR3 is made up of 18 amino acids. Germline CDR1 LNHDA, CDR2 SQIVND (reference sequence). Trimming pared 3 bases from V and 0 bases from J, leaving 21 bases between. This clone was seen only a few times. Assay: immunoSEQ multiplex PCR; the TCRdb copy retains only in-frame clones and omits some. Of 150,000 to 200,000 clones in the sample, 85% to 90% are singletons; the top ten hold about 0.59%. The receptor's source is a middle-aged man with acute or convalescent COVID-19. The sample taken for sequencing was peripheral blood. V gene TRBV19 combines with J gene TRBJ2-7; weak D call: TRBD2 (6 bases). CDR3 sequence reads: CASSIDHVKRASSYEQYF. The CDR3 nucleotides are TGTGCCAGTAGTATTGACCATGTAAAGCGGGCCAGCTCCTACGAGCAGTACTTC.